A single sample gave rise to the 25 T cell receptor beta chains below, sequenced in a study of blood T cell repertoires in COVID-19. TCRdb keeps only in-frame clones here, not all; method: immunoSEQ multiplex PCR. The sample has more than 100,000 clones, around 87% seen once; the top ten hold approximately 3.3%. Material: peripheral blood. All receptors derive from a woman in her fifties or sixties with acute or convalescent COVID-19.

The chain carries TRBV7-9 and TRBJ1-1, with 7 bases that match TRBD1. Germline V gives CDR1 SEHNR, CDR2 FQNEAQ (reference sequence). The junction had 20 bases not matched to a gene; V was cut back by 5 bases and J by 8 bases. The CDR3 covers 17 residues. The chain's CDR3 is CASSRTGTAEGVAEAFF. CDR3 nucleotides: TGTGCCAGCAGCAGGACCGGGACAGCGGAAGGAGTGGCCGAAGCTTTCTTT. Filled out from reference TRBV7-9 and TRBJ1-1, the complete variable domain reads DTGVSQNPRHKITKRGQNVTFRCDPISEHNRLYWYRQTLGQGPEFLTYFQNEAQLEKSRLLSDRFSAERPKGSFSTLEIQRTEQGDSAMYLCASSRTGTAEGVAEAFFGQGTRLTVV.

This clone has just one count. J is TRBJ2-3 and V is TRBV11-2, with D possibly TRBD1 on 6 matching bases. The CDR3 covers 17 residues. CDR1 is SGHAT and CDR2 is FQNNGV in the germline V gene. The V gene lost 7 bases and the J gene lost 3 bases, with 23 bases spanning the gap. CDR3 nucleotides: TGTGCCAGCAACCGACCCTCTGGACAGCTTCATACAGATACGCAGTATTTT. This gives the protein CASNRPSGQLHTDTQYF. Filled out from reference TRBV11-2 and TRBJ2-3, the complete variable domain reads EAGVAQSPRYKIIEKRQSVAFWCNPISGHATLYWYQQILGQGPKLLIQFQNNGVVDDSQLPKDRFSAERLKGVDSTLKIQPAKLEDSAVYLCASNRPSGQLHTDTQYFGPGTRLTVL.

This chain connects TRBV4-2 to TRBJ2-3; D may be TRBD2 (7 bases). Germline V gene sequence: CDR1 LGHNA, CDR2 YNFKEQ. The CDR3 has 17 amino acids. The V end lost 5 bases, the J end lost 3 bases, and 21 bases lay between the germline ends. The CDR3 nucleotides are TGTGCCAGCAGCTACCAAGGGGGGGGGAGGCAGACAGATACGCAGTATTTT. This codes for CASSYQGGGRQTDTQYF.

This chain links TRBV28 with TRBJ2-1; 10 bases agree with TRBD2. V was clipped by 8 bases and J by 0 bases; unmatched bases: 4. Germline V gives CDR1 MDHEN, CDR2 SYDVKM. The CDR3 sequence is 15 residues long. CDR3 protein: CASGRTSGSYNEQFF. The DNA of the CDR3 is TGTGCCAGCGGCCGGACTAGCGGCTCCTACAATGAGCAGTTCTTC.

The rearrangement links TRBV19 to TRBJ1-2; D is perhaps TRBD1 (5 bases). The V and J ends lost 7 bases and 8 bases respectively, with 20 bases between them. Germline V gene data show CDR1 as LNHDA and CDR2 as SQIVND (reference sequence). The CDR3 spans 14 residues. CDR3 region: CASTLTVPVGGYTF. The CDR3 DNA reads TGTGCCAGTACCCTGACAGTCCCGGTGGGCGGCTACACCTTC. Full variable domain (rest looked up from reference TRBV19 and TRBJ1-2): DGGITQSPKYLFRKEGQNVTLSCEQNLNHDAMYWYRQDPGQGLRLIYYSQIVNDFQKGDIAEGYSVSREKKESFPLTVTSAQKNPTAFYLCASTLTVPVGGYTFGSGTRLTVV.

CDR3 nucleotide sequence: TGTGCCAGCAGCGGCCAACATGGGCAGGGCTGGCAGTACTTC. This gives the protein CASSGQHGQGWQYF. V and J are TRBV9 and TRBJ2-7; D perhaps matches TRBD1 (5 bases). This CDR3 has 14 residues. Germline CDR1 is SGDLS and CDR2 is YYNGEE. The V end was cut by 3 bases, the J end by 9 bases, with 19 bases between.

The genes are TRBV7-9 and TRBJ1-2, with 9 nucleotides matching TRBD1. V dropped 5 bases and J dropped 1; count of bases not matched to a gene: 5. From germline, CDR1 is SEHNR and CDR2 FQNEAQ (reference sequence). The CDR3 covers 15 residues. The CDR3 loop is CASSPLDRGNYGYTF. CDR3 DNA: TGTGCCAGCAGCCCTCTGGACAGGGGTAACTATGGCTACACCTTC.

The chain uses TRBV5-1 and TRBJ2-7; possibly TRBD1 for D (6 bases). This CDR3 has 13 amino acids. V lost 3 bases to trimming and J lost 6 bases, with 13 bases between them. Germline V gene lookup returns CDR1 SGHRS and CDR2 YFSETQ. CDR3 protein: CASSSQGNGEQYF. In DNA form, the CDR3 reads TGCGCCAGCAGCTCACAGGGAAACGGCGAGCAGTACTTC.

The sample holds a few counts of this clone. CDR3: CASTGRGGNSNQPQHF. The DNA of the CDR3 is TGTGCCAGTACGGGACGTGGGGGGAATAGCAATCAGCCCCAGCATTTT. The chain carries TRBV19 and TRBJ1-5, with D tentatively TRBD1 (5 bases). Germline V gene lookup returns CDR1 LNHDA and CDR2 SQIVND (reference sequence). V was pared by 7 bases and J by 0 bases, with 16 bases between. The CDR3 is 16 amino acids.

The chain uses TRBV9 and TRBJ1-4; TRBD1 matches 8 bases. The germline CDR1 and CDR2 sequences are SGDLS and YYNGEE. V was pared by 4 bases and J by 5 bases, with 4 bases of the junction left unmatched. This CDR3 is 14 amino acids long. In nucleotides, the CDR3 is TGTGCCAGCAGCCCCCGGACAGGGAATGAAAAACTGTTTTTT. Translating it yields CASSPRTGNEKLFF.

This chain joins TRBV11-3 and TRBJ1-1; TRBD1 matches 7 bases. V lost 5 bases and J lost 5; bases outside the gene matches: 23. The CDR3 runs 19 residues. The germline CDR1 and CDR2 sequences are SGHNT and YENEEA. As DNA, the CDR3 is TGTGCCAGCAGCGTCGATCGGTGGGGGGAACAGGGGTCTGAGACTGAAGCTTTCTTT. It specifies CASSVDRWGEQGSETEAFF. The full variable domain, with the rest looked up from reference TRBV11-3 and TRBJ1-1, is EAGVVQSPRYKIIEKKQPVAFWCNPISGHNTLYWYLQNLGQGPELLIRYENEEAVDDSQLPKDRFSAERLKGVDSTLKIQPAELGDSAVYLCASSVDRWGEQGSETEAFFGQGTRLTVV.

The chain recombines TRBV4-2 with TRBJ2-3; TRBD2 agrees at 7 bases. The V gene end was trimmed by 1 base and the J gene end by 2 bases; junction bases not matched to a gene: 6. The length of the CDR3 is 16 residues. Looked up from germline, CDR1 is LGHNA and CDR2 is YNFKEQ. The CDR3, as DNA: TGTGCCAGCAGCCAAGTTGCCGGGAGGTCCACAGATACGCAGTATTTT. Translation gives CASSQVAGRSTDTQYF.

The chain uses TRBV5-4 and TRBJ2-3; 8 bases fit TRBD1. This CDR3 is 14 amino acids long. V gave up 5 bases and J gave up 4 bases; unmatched junction bases: 6. CDR1 SGHNT and CDR2 YYREEE come from the germline V gene (reference sequence). The CDR3 loop reads CASRKTGAADTQYF. In nucleotides, the CDR3 is TGTGCCAGCAGGAAGACAGGGGCTGCAGATACGCAGTATTTT.

The table lists this clone with a count of one. The V gene is TRBV6-4, the J gene TRBJ2-3; 10 nucleotides line up with TRBD2. Trimming took 2 bases from V and 4 from J; bases not matched to a gene: 3. The CDR3 sequence is 15 residues long. From germline, CDR1 is MRHNA and CDR2 SNTAGT. The CDR3 DNA reads as TGTGCCAGCAGTGACAGCGGGAGGGCATCAGATACGCAGTATTTT. Translating gives CASSDSGRASDTQYF.

The sample holds a few counts of this clone. The gene calls are TRBV7-2 and TRBJ2-7; 13 positions agree with TRBD2. The CDR3 is 15 amino acids. Looked up from germline, CDR1 is SGHTA and CDR2 is FQGNSA. The V and J ends lost 5 bases and 7 bases, in that order; junction bases with no gene match: 8. CDR3 sequence (DNA): TGTGCCAGCAGCAACGGACTAGCGGGAGTAGGGGAGCAGTACTTC. It encodes CASSNGLAGVGEQYF.

The chain joins TRBV6-5 to TRBJ1-1; D is possibly TRBD1 (6 bases). Trimming shortened V by 5 bases and J by 3 bases, and 10 bases separated the two germline ends. The CDR3 spans 13 residues. The germline V gene encodes CDR1 MNHEY and CDR2 SVGAGI. CDR3 region: CASSINRDTEAFF. The DNA for the CDR3 is TGTGCCAGCAGTATCAACAGGGACACTGAAGCTTTCTTT.

V usage is TRBV4-1 and J usage is TRBJ1-2; TRBD1 might be the D (6 bases). Trimming took 0 bases from V and 4 from J, leaving 12 bases between them. Germline lookup yields CDR1 MGHRA and CDR2 YSYEKL. The CDR3 spans 15 residues. The DNA of the CDR3 is TGCGCCAGCAGCCAAGATACAGGGCTCCCCTATGGCTACACCTTC. It translates to CASSQDTGLPYGYTF.

The chain has TRBV20-1 and TRBJ1-2; D ambiguous. The CDR3 consists of 11 residues. Trimming took off 2 bases at V and 6 bases at J, with 7 bases between the two ends. From germline, CDR1 is DFQATT and CDR2 SNEGSKA (reference sequence). The CDR3 reads CSARPLDGYTF. The CDR3 DNA sequence: TGCAGTGCTAGACCCCTAGATGGCTACACCTTC.

J is TRBJ2-1 and V is TRBV6-5, with D possibly matching TRBD1 (6 bases). The CDR3 loop spans 15 amino acids. V dropped 6 bases and J dropped 1 base, with 13 bases sitting between them. Per the germline V gene, CDR1 is MNHEY and CDR2 is SVGAGI. The CDR3 reads CASSLDRWSYNEQFF. DNA for the CDR3: TGTGCCAGCAGCTTAGACAGGTGGTCCTACAATGAGCAGTTCTTC.

The gene calls are TRBV5-1 and TRBJ1-2; a weak D match, TRBD1 (5 bases). The CDR3 is made up of 14 amino acids. V dropped 0 bases and J dropped 3 bases, with 9 bases sitting between them. Germline V gene data show CDR1 as SGHRS and CDR2 as YFSETQ. The CDR3 protein is CASSLDDSYYGYTF. CDR3 DNA sequence: TGCGCCAGCAGCTTGGACGACAGTTACTATGGCTACACCTTC.

The J gene is TRBJ2-5, the V gene TRBV18; 8 bases map to TRBD1. CDR1 is KGHSH and CDR2 is LQKENI in the germline V gene. The CDR3 runs 16 residues. V lost 5 bases and J lost 1; bases outside the gene matches: 9. The CDR3 here is CASSAMTGATQETQYF. CDR3 coding DNA: TGTGCCAGCTCAGCGATGACAGGGGCTACCCAAGAGACCCAGTACTTC.

The chain couples TRBV5-8 to TRBJ2-5; TRBD1 agrees at 9 bases. CDR1 is SGHTS and CDR2 is YDEGEE in the germline V gene. CDR3 length equals 17 residues. V gave up 2 bases and J gave up 2 bases; unmatched junction bases: 10. The CDR3 region is CASSFGITGQGQETQYF. The CDR3 nucleotides are TGTGCCAGCAGCTTTGGCATCACGGGACAGGGACAAGAGACCCAGTACTTC. The variable domain in full, with the rest retrieved from reference TRBV5-8 and TRBJ2-5, is EAGVTQSPTHLIKTRGQQATLRCSPISGHTSVYWYQQALGLGLQFLLWYDEGEERNRGNFPPRFSGRQFPNYSSELNVNALELEDSALYLCASSFGITGQGQETQYFGPGTRLLVL.

The chain carries TRBV15 and TRBJ1-4; no clear D. Per germline, CDR1 LNHNV and CDR2 YYDKDF (reference sequence). The CDR3 totals 16 residues. Trimming cost V 1 base and J 11 bases, with 20 bases left between them. The CDR3 protein is CATSRGGRPVEAKLFF. DNA for the CDR3: TGTGCCACCAGCAGAGGTGGACGGCCTGTGGAGGCGAAACTGTTTTTT.

This chain uses TRBV5-1 with TRBJ2-1; 7 bases line up with TRBD1. V lost 4 bases, J lost 3 bases, and 7 bases stayed unmatched. The CDR3 extends over 15 amino acids. CDR1 and CDR2 (germline): SGHRS, YFSETQ. This CDR3 is CASSPPRDSYNEQFF. CDR3 DNA: TGCGCCAGCAGCCCGCCTCGGGACAGCTACAATGAGCAGTTCTTC. The full variable domain, completed using reference TRBV5-1 and TRBJ2-1, is KAGVTQTPRYLIKTRGQQVTLSCSPISGHRSVSWYQQTPGQGLQFLFEYFSETQRNKGNFPGRFSGRQFSNSRSEMNVSTLELGDSALYLCASSPPRDSYNEQFFGPGTRLTVL.

The chain uses TRBV6-2 or TRBV6-3 and TRBJ2-1; tentative D call: TRBD1 (6 bases). The CDR3 contains 15 residues. Germline V gene data show CDR1 as MNHEY and CDR2 as SVGEGT. V was trimmed by 6 bases and J by 7 bases, leaving 19 bases between them. This chain's CDR3 is CASSLPRTVVNEQFF. CDR3 nucleotides: TGTGCCAGCAGCCTGCCTCGGACAGTTGTTAATGAGCAGTTCTTC.